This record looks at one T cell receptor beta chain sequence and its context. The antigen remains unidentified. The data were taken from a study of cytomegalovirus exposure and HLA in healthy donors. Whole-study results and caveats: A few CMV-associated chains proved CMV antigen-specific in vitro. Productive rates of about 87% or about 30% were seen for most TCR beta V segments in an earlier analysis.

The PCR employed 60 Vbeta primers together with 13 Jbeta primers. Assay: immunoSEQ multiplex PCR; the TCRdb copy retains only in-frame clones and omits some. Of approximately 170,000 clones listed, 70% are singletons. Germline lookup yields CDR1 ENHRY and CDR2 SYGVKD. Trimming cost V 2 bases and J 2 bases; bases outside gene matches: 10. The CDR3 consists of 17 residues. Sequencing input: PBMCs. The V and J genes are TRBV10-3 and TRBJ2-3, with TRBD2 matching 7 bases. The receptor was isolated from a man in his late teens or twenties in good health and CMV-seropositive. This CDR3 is CAISEREAELTTDTQYF. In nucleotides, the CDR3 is TGTGCCATCAGTGAGCGGGAGGCCGAACTAACCACAGATACGCAGTATTTT.